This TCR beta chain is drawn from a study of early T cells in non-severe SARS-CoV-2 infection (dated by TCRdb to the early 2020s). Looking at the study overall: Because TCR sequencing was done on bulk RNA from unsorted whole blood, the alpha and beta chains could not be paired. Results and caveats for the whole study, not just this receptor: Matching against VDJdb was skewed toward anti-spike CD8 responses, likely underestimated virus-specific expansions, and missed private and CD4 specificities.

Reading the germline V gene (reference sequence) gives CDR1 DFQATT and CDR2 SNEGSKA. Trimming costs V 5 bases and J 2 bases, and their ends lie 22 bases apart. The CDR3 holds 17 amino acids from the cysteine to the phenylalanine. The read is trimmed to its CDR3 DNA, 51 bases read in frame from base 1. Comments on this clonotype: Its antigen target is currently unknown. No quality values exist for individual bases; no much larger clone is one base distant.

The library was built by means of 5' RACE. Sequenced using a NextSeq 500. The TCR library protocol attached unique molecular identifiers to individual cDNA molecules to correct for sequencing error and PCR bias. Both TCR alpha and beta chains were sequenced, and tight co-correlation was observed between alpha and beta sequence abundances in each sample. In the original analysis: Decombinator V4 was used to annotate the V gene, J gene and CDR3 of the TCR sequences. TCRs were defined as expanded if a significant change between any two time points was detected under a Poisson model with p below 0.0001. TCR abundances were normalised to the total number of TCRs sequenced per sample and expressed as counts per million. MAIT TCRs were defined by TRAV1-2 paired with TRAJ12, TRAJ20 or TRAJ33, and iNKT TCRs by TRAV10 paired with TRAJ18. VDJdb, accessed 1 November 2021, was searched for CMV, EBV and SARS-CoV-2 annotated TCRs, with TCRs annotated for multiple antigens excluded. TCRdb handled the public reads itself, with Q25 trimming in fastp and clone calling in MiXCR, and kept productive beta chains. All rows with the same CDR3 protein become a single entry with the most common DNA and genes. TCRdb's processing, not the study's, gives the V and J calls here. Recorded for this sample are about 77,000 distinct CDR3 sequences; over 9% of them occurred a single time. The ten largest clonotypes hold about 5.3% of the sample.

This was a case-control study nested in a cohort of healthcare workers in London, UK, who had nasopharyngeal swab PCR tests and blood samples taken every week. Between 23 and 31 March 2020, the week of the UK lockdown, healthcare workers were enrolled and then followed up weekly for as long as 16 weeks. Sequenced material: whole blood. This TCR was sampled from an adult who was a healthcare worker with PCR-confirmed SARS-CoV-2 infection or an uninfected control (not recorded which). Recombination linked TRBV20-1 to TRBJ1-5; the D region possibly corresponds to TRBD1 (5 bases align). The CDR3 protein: CSAYEQVGYVGNQPQHF. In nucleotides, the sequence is TGCAGTGCTTACGAACAGGTGGGGTATGTTGGCAATCAGCCCCAGCATTTT.